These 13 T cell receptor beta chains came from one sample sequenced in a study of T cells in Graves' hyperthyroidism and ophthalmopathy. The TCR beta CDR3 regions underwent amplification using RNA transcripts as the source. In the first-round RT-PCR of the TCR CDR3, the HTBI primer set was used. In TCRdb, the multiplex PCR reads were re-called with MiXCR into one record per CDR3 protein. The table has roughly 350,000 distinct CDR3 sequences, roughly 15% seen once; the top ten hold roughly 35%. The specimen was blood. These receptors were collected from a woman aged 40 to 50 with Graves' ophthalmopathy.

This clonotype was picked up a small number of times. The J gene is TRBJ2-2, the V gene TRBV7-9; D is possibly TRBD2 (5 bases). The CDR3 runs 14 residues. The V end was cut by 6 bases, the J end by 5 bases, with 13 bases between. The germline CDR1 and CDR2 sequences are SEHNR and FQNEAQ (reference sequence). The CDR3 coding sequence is TGTGCCAGCAGTCCACCCGCGGGTACCGGGGAGCTGTTTTTT. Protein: CASSPPAGTGELFF.

CDR3 protein: CASSLAQPLGELFF. DNA of the CDR3: TGTGCCAGCAGCTTGGCCCAGCCACTCGGGGAGCTGTTTTTT. The chain combines TRBV5-5 with TRBJ2-2, with D uncertain. The CDR3 contains 14 residues. V gave up 0 bases and J gave up 7 bases, with 10 bases separating them. Per germline, CDR1 SGHKS and CDR2 YYEKEE (reference sequence).

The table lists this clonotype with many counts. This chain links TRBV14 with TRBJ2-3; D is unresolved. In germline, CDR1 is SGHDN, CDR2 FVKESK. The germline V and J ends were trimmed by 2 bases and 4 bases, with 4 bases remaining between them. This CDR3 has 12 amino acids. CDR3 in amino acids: CASSQTADTQYF. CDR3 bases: TGTGCCAGCAGCCAAACTGCAGATACGCAGTATTTT.

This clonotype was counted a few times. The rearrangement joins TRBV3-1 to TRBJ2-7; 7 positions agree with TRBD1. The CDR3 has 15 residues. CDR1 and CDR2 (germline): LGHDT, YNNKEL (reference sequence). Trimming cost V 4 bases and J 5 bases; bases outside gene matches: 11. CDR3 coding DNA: TGTGCCAGCAGCCGAACGACCAGGGGGATGAACGAGCAGTACTTC. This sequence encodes CASSRTTRGMNEQYF.

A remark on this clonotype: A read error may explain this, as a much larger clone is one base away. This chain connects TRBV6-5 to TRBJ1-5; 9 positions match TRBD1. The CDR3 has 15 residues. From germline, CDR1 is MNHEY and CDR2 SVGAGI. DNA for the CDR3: TGTGCCAGCAGTTTAACAGGGGGCGGCAATCGGCCCCAGCATTTT. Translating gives CASSLTGGGNRPQHF.

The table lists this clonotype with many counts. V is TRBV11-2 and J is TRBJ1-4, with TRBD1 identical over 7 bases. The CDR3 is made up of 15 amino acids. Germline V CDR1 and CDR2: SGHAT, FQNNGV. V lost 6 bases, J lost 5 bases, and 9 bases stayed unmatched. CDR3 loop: CASRNTGTANEKLFF. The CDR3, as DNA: TGTGCCAGCAGGAATACCGGGACAGCAAATGAAAAACTGTTTTTT.

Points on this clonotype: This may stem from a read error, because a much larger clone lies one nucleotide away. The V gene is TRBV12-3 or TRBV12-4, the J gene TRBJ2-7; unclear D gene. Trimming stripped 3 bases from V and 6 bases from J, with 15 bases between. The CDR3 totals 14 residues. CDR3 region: CASSFGGSACEQYF. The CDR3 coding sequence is TGTGCCAGCAGTTTTGGTGGTTCCGCCTGCGAGCAGTACTTC.

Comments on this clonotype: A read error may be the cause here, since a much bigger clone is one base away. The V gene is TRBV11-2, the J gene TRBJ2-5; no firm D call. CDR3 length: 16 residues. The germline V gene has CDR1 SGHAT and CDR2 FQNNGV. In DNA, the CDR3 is TGTGCCAGCAGCTTGCCCCCTAGGTTCAAAGAAGAGGCCCAGTACTTC. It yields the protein CASSLPPRFKEEAQYF.

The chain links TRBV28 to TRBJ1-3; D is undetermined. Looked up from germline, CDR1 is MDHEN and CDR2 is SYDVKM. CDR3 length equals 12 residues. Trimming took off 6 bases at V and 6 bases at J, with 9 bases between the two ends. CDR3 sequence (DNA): TGTGCCAGCAGCCCGCGGCCAAACACCATATATTTT. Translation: CASSPRPNTIYF.

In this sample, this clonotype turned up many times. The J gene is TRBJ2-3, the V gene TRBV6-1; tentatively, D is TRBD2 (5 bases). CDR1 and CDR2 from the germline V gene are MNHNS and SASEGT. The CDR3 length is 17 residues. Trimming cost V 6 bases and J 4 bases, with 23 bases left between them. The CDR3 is CASRQLRWPGVPDTQYF. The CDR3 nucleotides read TGTGCCAGCAGGCAGCTAAGGTGGCCCGGGGTCCCAGATACGCAGTATTTT.

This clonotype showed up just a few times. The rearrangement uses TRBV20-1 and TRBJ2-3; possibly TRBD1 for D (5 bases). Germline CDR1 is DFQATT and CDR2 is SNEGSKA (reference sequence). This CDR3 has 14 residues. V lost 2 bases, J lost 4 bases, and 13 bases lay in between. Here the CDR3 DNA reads TGCAGTGCTAGACCCGGACACAAGGCAGATACGCAGTATTTT. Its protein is CSARPGHKADTQYF.

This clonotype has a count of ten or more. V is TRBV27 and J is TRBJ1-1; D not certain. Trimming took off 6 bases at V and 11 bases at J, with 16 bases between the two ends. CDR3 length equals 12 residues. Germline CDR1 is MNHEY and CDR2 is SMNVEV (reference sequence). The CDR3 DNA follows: TGTGCCAGCAGGACGGGAGGCAGAGAGGCTTTCTTT. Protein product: CASRTGGREAFF.

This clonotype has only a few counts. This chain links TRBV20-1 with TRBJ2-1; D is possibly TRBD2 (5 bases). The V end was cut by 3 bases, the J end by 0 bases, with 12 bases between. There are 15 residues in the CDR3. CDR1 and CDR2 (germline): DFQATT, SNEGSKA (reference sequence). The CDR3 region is CSASDSESSYNEQFF. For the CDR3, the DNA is TGCAGTGCTAGTGATAGCGAGAGCTCCTACAATGAGCAGTTCTTC.